This entry describes one T cell receptor beta chain. The ends were cut back, 1 base at V and 8 bases at J, with 9 bases in the middle. This CDR3 region has 13 residues. Germline CDR1 is LNHDA and CDR2 is SQIVND (reference sequence). Produced via immunoSEQ multiplex PCR; TCRdb's table is partial and in-frame only. Found here are 50,000 or so clones, around 90% of them singletons; the top ten hold about 3.9%. The data were taken from a study of technical replicates of blood from several donors. This chain uses TRBV19 with TRBJ2-1; D gene unclear. The source of this sequence is a human donor in good health. Some clones in this sample may be carry-over from other donors' samples. The specimen was PBMCs. The CDR3 region is CASSIGLVDEQFF. CDR3 DNA: TGTGCCAGTAGTATAGGGCTGGTCGATGAGCAGTTCTTC. Full variable domain (rest looked up from reference TRBV19 and TRBJ2-1): DGGITQSPKYLFRKEGQNVTLSCEQNLNHDAMYWYRQDPGQGLRLIYYSQIVNDFQKGDIAEGYSVSREKKESFPLTVTSAQKNPTAFYLCASSIGLVDEQFFGPGTRLTVL.